This T cell receptor beta chain was found in a study of cytomegalovirus exposure and HLA in healthy donors. Regarding the study as a whole: In all likelihood, a cluster of highly shared sequence variants was a sequencing artifact. In a later analysis, TCR beta V- and J-gene trimming was associated with a missense DCLRE1C variant.

In germline, CDR1 is MNHNY, CDR2 SVGAGI (reference sequence). V lost 0 bases to trimming and J lost 2 bases, with 5 bases between them. The CDR3 covers 14 residues. PCR employed 60 Vbeta and 13 Jbeta primers. Profiling relied on immunoSEQ multiplex PCR, and the TCRdb table lists in-frame clones only, not all of them. The data contain about 130,000 clones, roughly 85% of them seen just once; the ten biggest clones take up about 1.6%. Details on this clone: Its cognate antigen is unknown.

This TCR was sampled from a man aged 35-49 years in good health and CMV-seronegative. The rearrangement uses TRBV6-6 and TRBJ2-1; D gene unclear. The sequenced sample consisted of PBMCs. CDR3 bases: TGTGCCAGCAGTTACTCGCCAGCCTACAATGAGCAGTTCTTC. Encoded protein: CASSYSPAYNEQFF.